This T cell receptor (beta chain) came from a study of T cells in Graves' hyperthyroidism and ophthalmopathy. Amplification of TCR beta CDR3 regions was performed using RNA transcripts as template. The study used the HTBI primer set for a first-round RT-PCR of the TCR CDR3. TCRdb re-analysed the multiplex PCR reads in MiXCR, keeping a single row per CDR3 protein. The repertoire holds about 580,000 distinct CDR3 sequences, with approximately 15% as singletons. CDR1 is DFQATT and CDR2 is SNEGSKA in the germline V gene (reference sequence). The CDR3 is made up of 13 amino acids. On this clonotype: One end of the junction does not line up with germline, which may come from a read error.

The receptor's source is a woman aged 30 to 39 with Graves' hyperthyroidism that later progressed to Graves' ophthalmopathy. The chain employs TRBV20-1 and TRBJ1-2; 7 bases are shared with TRBD1. Sequenced sample: blood. The CDR3 spells CSTRLGDRYGYTF. The CDR3 region has the DNA TGCAGTACTAGGCTCGGGGACAGATATGGCTACACCTTC.